The present entry profiles one T cell receptor beta chain with its context. Its antigen is currently unknown. Trimming cost V 7 bases and J 7 bases; bases outside gene matches: 10. Germline V CDR1 and CDR2: WNHNN, SYGVQD (reference sequence). The CDR3 is made up of 15 amino acids. These data come from a study of T cell responses to AZD1222 COVID-19 vaccine. Study conclusions and caveats: Breadth and depth of Spike-specific TCRs rose after two AZD1222 doses.

Sequencing was performed with immunoSEQ multiplex PCR; in TCRdb, only in-frame clones are kept and a portion is missing. The sample lists 150,000 to 200,000 clones, approximately 90% occurring once. The receptor comes from an adult who received the MenACWY meningococcal vaccine as a control. The specimen was peripheral blood, collected 28 days after the second dose of the MenACWY control vaccine. This sequence joins TRBV10-1 and TRBJ1-6, with 7 positions matching TRBD1. The CDR3, as DNA: TGCGCCAGCACCTCTTCGACAGGGACGAATTCACCCCTCCACTTT. The encoded protein is CASTSSTGTNSPLHF.